The rows below give T cell receptor beta chains drawn from one sample of a study of blood T cells in healthy people across ages. TCRdb independently ran MiXCR on the 5' RACE reads; one entry per CDR3 protein. This table holds 1.5 million to 2 million distinct CDR3 sequences, approximately 39% found once. The sequenced material came from blood. Source of these receptors: a human donor in good health. The CDR3 runs from the conserved cysteine through the conserved F or W. Fields, in order: V gene, J gene, clone size, D gene, CDR3 protein, CDR3 DNA. D genes are given only for firm matches. A clone size is listed for some rows: how often the clone was seen (once, few, many), or a class if it is expanded.

TRBV12-3/TRBV12-4	TRBJ2-1	NA	NA	CASKKEGWGRSHNEQFF	TGTGCCAGCAAAAAAGAGGGTTGGGGGAGGTCTCACAATGAGCAGTTCTTC
TRBV20-1	TRBJ1-4	NA	NA	CSARSGGVKLFF	TGCAGTGCTAGAAGTGGTGGAGTAAAACTGTTTTTT
TRBV27	TRBJ1-2	NA	TRBD1	CASSPQDRGHLGYTF	TGTGCCAGCAGTCCCCAGGACAGGGGGCATCTTGGCTACACCTTC
TRBV20-1	TRBJ1-1	NA	NA	CSARDPTEAFF	TGCAGTGCTAGAGATCCCACTGAAGCTTTCTTT
TRBV12-3/TRBV12-4	TRBJ1-1	NA	TRBD1	CASSPGQEGTEAFF	TGTGCCAGCAGTCCTGGACAGGAAGGCACTGAAGCTTTCTTT
TRBV29-1	TRBJ1-1	NA	NA	CSVASPGLF	TGCAGCGTGGCCTCCCCTGGGCTCTTT
TRBV2	TRBJ1-2	NA	TRBD1	CASSEVRGPSGYTF	TGTGCCAGCAGTGAGGTCAGGGGGCCCAGTGGCTACACCTTC
TRBV20-1	TRBJ2-7	NA	TRBD2	CSASRGLAGGTTYEQYF	TGCAGTGCTAGCCGGGGACTAGCGGGGGGGACGACCTACGAGCAGTACTTC
TRBV18	TRBJ2-2	NA	NA	CASSPVTGNTGELFF	TGTGCCAGCTCACCCGTGACAGGGAACACCGGGGAGCTGTTTTTT
TRBV7-2	TRBJ1-2	NA	NA	CASSLATGIYGYTF	TGTGCCAGCAGCTTAGCCACAGGGATCTATGGCTACACCTTC
TRBV7-3	TRBJ1-1	NA	NA	CASSEQGPRMNTEAFF	TGTGCCAGCAGCGAACAGGGTCCTAGGATGAACACTGAAGCTTTCTTT
TRBV6-5	TRBJ1-2	NA	TRBD1	CASRTGGLDGYTF	TGTGCCAGCAGAACAGGGGGCCTGGATGGCTACACCTTC
TRBV28	TRBJ2-6	NA	NA	CASQRVSGANVLTF	TGTGCCTCCCAGCGGGTCTCTGGGGCCAACGTCCTGACTTTC
TRBV12-3/TRBV12-4	TRBJ2-1	NA	NA	CASSPTLAGPWDEQFF	TGTGCCAGCAGTCCCACGCTCGCGGGCCCCTGGGATGAGCAGTTCTTC
TRBV29-1	TRBJ2-4	many	NA	CSVRLIAKNIQYF	TGCAGCGTCCGCTTGATAGCCAAAAACATTCAGTACTTC
TRBV24-1	TRBJ2-1	few	TRBD1	CAVQGAYNEQFF	TGTGCCGTACAGGGGGCCTACAATGAGCAGTTCTTC
TRBV6-5	TRBJ2-5	NA	NA	CTSSRTAEEQYF	TGTACCAGCAGTAGGACTGCTGAAGAGCAGTACTTC
TRBV28	TRBJ2-7	NA	NA	CASSYVRGVEQYF	TGTGCCAGCAGTTATGTCAGGGGAGTCGAGCAGTACTTC
TRBV7-9	TRBJ2-7	NA	NA	CASSLGPVGYEQYF	TGTGCCAGCAGCTTAGGGCCCGTGGGCTACGAGCAGTACTTC
TRBV29-1	TRBJ2-1	NA	NA	CSVPSTSPYRNEQFF	TGCAGCGTACCCTCGACTAGTCCTTACCGCAATGAGCAGTTCTTC
TRBV7-9	TRBJ2-2	few	NA	CASPPPRLAGALNTGELFF	TGTGCCAGCCCCCCTCCCAGGCTTGCGGGGGCCCTGAACACCGGGGAGCTGTTTTTT
TRBV27	TRBJ2-7	NA	NA	CASSLSKAGAPYEQYF	TGTGCCAGCAGTTTATCGAAGGCAGGGGCTCCCTACGAGCAGTACTTC
TRBV4-1	TRBJ1-1	few	TRBD1	CASSPYPTGDTEAFF	TGCGCCAGCAGCCCATACCCAACAGGGGACACTGAAGCTTTCTTT
TRBV4-3	TRBJ2-3	NA	TRBD2	CASSQDMAGGGDTQYF	TGCGCCAGCAGCCAAGATATGGCGGGGGGGGGAGATACGCAGTATTTT
TRBV29-1	TRBJ2-7	few	NA	CSVLGPTEQYF	TGCAGCGTTCTGGGTCCAACCGAGCAGTACTTC
TRBV6-2/TRBV6-3	TRBJ2-1	many	NA	CASSYRESSYNEQFF	TGTGCCAGCAGCTACCGGGAGAGCTCCTACAATGAGCAGTTCTTC
TRBV12-3/TRBV12-4	TRBJ1-6	few	TRBD1	CASSRLIDRGQRSPLHF	TGTGCCAGCAGTCGATTGATCGACAGGGGGCAGCGGTCACCCCTCCACTTT
TRBV6-5	TRBJ2-7	many	TRBD2	CASSYSGAPHEQYF	TGTGCCAGCAGTTACAGCGGGGCCCCTCACGAGCAGTACTTC
TRBV9	TRBJ2-3	NA	NA	CASSVVGAGTASTDTQYF	TGTGCCAGCAGCGTAGTCGGTGCGGGTACAGCTAGCACAGATACGCAGTATTTT
TRBV9	TRBJ2-3	few	TRBD2	CASSDPSGGPTWETQYF	TGTGCCAGCAGCGACCCTAGCGGGGGGCCAACATGGGAGACCCAGTACTTT
TRBV7-7	TRBJ2-5	few	TRBD1	CASSPLLGQGKETQYF	TGTGCTAGCAGCCCTTTGTTAGGACAGGGGAAAGAGACCCAGTACTTC
TRBV20-1	TRBJ2-3	once	TRBD2	CSATLAGGPPDTQYF	TGCAGTGCTACTCTAGCGGGGGGGCCCCCAGATACGCAGTATTTT
TRBV20-1	TRBJ1-5	NA	NA	CSAAQVGNPVAQHF	TGCAGTGCTGCACAGGTTGGCAATCCGGTAGCCCAGCATTTT
TRBV9	TRBJ2-7	few	NA	CASSVAPQSHEQYF	TGTGCCAGCAGCGTCGCGCCACAAAGCCACGAGCAGTACTTC
TRBV9	TRBJ1-2	few	NA	CASSVGTFHQDGYTF	TGTGCCAGCAGCGTAGGGACCTTTCATCAGGATGGCTACACCTTC
TRBV7-2	TRBJ1-1	once	NA	CASSPQTGRGTEAFF	TGTGCCAGCAGCCCCCAAACAGGGAGGGGTACTGAAGCTTTCTTT
TRBV7-9	TRBJ2-1	NA	NA	CASSPGVTSYNEQFF	TGTGCCAGCAGCCCCGGGGTCACCTCCTACAATGAGCAGTTCTTC
TRBV6-5	TRBJ2-1	once	TRBD2	CASSTLTSGAEQFF	TGTGCCAGCAGTACCCTGACTAGCGGCGCTGAGCAGTTCTTC
TRBV9	TRBJ2-2	once	TRBD2	CASSVPSGGVAGELFF	TGTGCCAGCAGCGTACCTAGCGGGGGGGTAGCCGGGGAGCTGTTTTTT
TRBV18	TRBJ1-2	NA	TRBD1	CASSPGQGAEYGYTF	TGTGCCAGCTCACCAGGACAGGGGGCTGAGTATGGCTACACCTTC
TRBV4-3	TRBJ1-2	many	NA	CASSHGDYGYTF	TGCGCCAGCAGCCATGGAGACTATGGCTACACCTTC
TRBV19	TRBJ2-5	NA	NA	CASRRSGETQYF	TGTGCCAGTAGGAGGTCTGGAGAGACCCAGTACTTC
TRBV11-2	TRBJ2-1	once	NA	CASSLDLGGAKMNEQFF	TGTGCCAGCAGCTTAGATCTTGGGGGGGCCAAGATGAATGAGCAGTTCTTC
TRBV4-3	TRBJ2-1	NA	NA	CASSQDISFHEQFF	TGCGCCAGCAGCCAAGATATTAGCTTCCATGAGCAGTTCTTC
TRBV7-2	TRBJ2-1	few	NA	CASSQGLKEFF	TGTGCCAGCAGCCAGGGGCTAAAGGAGTTCTTC
TRBV7-2	TRBJ1-2	NA	NA	CASSSTIGNGYTF	TGTGCCAGCAGCTCAACGATTGGGAATGGATACACCTTC
TRBV5-1	TRBJ1-2	NA	NA	CASSFGGSVSYTF	TGCGCCAGCAGCTTTGGGGGGTCAGTTAGCTACACCTTC
TRBV24-1	TRBJ1-1	NA	TRBD1	CATSGLFYRDRGRIEMNTEAFF	TGTGCCACCAGTGGTTTATTTTATCGGGACAGGGGTCGAATAGAGATGAACACTGAAGCTTTCTTT